This TCR beta chain was retrieved from a study of CXCR3 chemokines and chemotherapy response in bladder cancer. TCRdb independently ran MiXCR on the PCR reads; one entry per CDR3 protein. The data contain 8,000 to 10,000 distinct CDR3 sequences, roughly 24% of them singletons. This clonotype came up many times. Deletions cut 7 bases from V and 2 bases from J, with 15 bases between. The CDR3 sequence is 14 residues long. Per germline, CDR1 LNHDA and CDR2 SQIVND (reference sequence). The rearrangement joins TRBV19 to TRBJ2-7, with D possibly matching TRBD1 (6 bases). The sample was taken from a patient whose treatment included neoadjuvant chemotherapy. The receptor was derived from a human donor with bladder cancer that did not respond to neoadjuvant chemotherapy. The CDR3 DNA is TGTGCCAGTAAGAAGGCACAGGGTGCCTACGAGCAGTACTTC. Its translation is CASKKAQGAYEQYF. Full variable domain (outside the CDR3, taken from reference TRBV19 and TRBJ2-7): DGGITQSPKYLFRKEGQNVTLSCEQNLNHDAMYWYRQDPGQGLRLIYYSQIVNDFQKGDIAEGYSVSREKKESFPLTVTSAQKNPTAFYLCASKKAQGAYEQYFGPGTRLTVT.